Following are 25 T cell receptor beta chains from one sample sequenced in a study of blood T cell repertoires in COVID-19. Here immunoSEQ multiplex PCR was the method, and the copy in TCRdb shows in-frame clones only, minus some. The sample yields 60,000 or so clones, roughly 93% seen once. Sequencing input: peripheral blood. These receptors all come from a human donor in a cohort sampled during active COVID-19.

This clone appeared once. The V and J genes are TRBV28 and TRBJ2-1; no reliable D call. V was cut by 2 bases and J by 4 bases, with 9 bases left in between. This CDR3 contains 14 residues. Looked up from germline, CDR1 is MDHEN and CDR2 is SYDVKM. Written as DNA, the CDR3 is TGTGCCAGCAGTTTACGGGTTTTGTACAATGAGCAGTTCTTC. Its translation: CASSLRVLYNEQFF.

This clone was counted once. The rearrangement joins TRBV15 to TRBJ2-5; D uncertain. Germline V gene data show CDR1 as LNHNV and CDR2 as YYDKDF (reference sequence). This CDR3 has 16 amino acids. Trimming took 0 bases from V and 3 from J, leaving 14 bases between them. The CDR3 spells CATSRDIPAREETQYF. The CDR3 DNA is TGTGCCACCAGCAGAGATATTCCAGCCCGGGAAGAGACCCAGTACTTC.

This clone has a handful of counts. This chain uses TRBV27 with TRBJ2-7; the match to TRBD1 covers 10 bases. Germline loops: CDR1 MNHEY, CDR2 SMNVEV (reference sequence). Trimming at V came to 3 bases and at J to 9 bases, leaving 8 bases not matched to a gene. The CDR3 covers 14 residues. Here the CDR3 DNA reads TGTGCCAGCAGTTTGACGGACAGGGGGTCTGCGCAGTACTTC. Its translation: CASSLTDRGSAQYF.

CDR3 amino acids: CASSQDQRGRYEQYF. The CDR3 DNA reads TGTGCCAGCAGCCAAGATCAGCGGGGCCGATACGAGCAGTACTTC. The chain employs TRBV4-2 and TRBJ2-7; 7 positions agree with TRBD2. Germline-derived CDR1 and CDR2 are LGHNA and YNFKEQ. The V segment lost 0 bases and the J segment 4 bases; nucleotides outside the gene matches: 6. The CDR3 loop spans 15 amino acids.

The rearrangement links TRBV5-3 to TRBJ2-7; TRBD1 is a possible D gene (5 bases). TRBV5-3 is an open reading frame whose function is uncertain. The CDR3 is 12 amino acids. V was shortened by 4 bases and J by 9 bases, with 14 bases between the two germline ends. CDR3 DNA sequence: TGTGCCAGAAGCCCCTACCGGACATGGCAGTACTTC. Translated: CARSPYRTWQYF.

The chain is built from TRBV2 and TRBJ2-5; 10 bases are a match to TRBD1. There are 15 residues in the CDR3. Germline trimming cut 6 bases from V and 1 base from J; bases unmatched to any gene: 5. Germline V gives CDR1 SNHLY, CDR2 FYNNEI. CDR3 sequence (DNA): TGTGCCAGCAGGAACCGGGACAGGGGCCAAGAGACCCAGTACTTC. Translated: CASRNRDRGQETQYF.

This clone occurred once. The chain joins TRBV19 to TRBJ2-1; TRBD1 matches at 8 bases. CDR1 is LNHDA and CDR2 is SQIVND in the germline V gene (reference sequence). There are 14 residues in the CDR3. The V gene end was trimmed by 4 bases and the J gene end by 6 bases; junction bases not matched to a gene: 5. The CDR3 here is CASSTRTGSNEQFF. CDR3 coding DNA: TGTGCCAGTAGTACAAGGACAGGGAGCAATGAGCAGTTCTTC.

This sequence joins TRBV6-6 and TRBJ2-1; 11 bases are shared with TRBD2. This CDR3 is 23 amino acids long. Germline V gene sequence: CDR1 MNHNY, CDR2 SVGAGI (reference sequence). With 5 bases clipped from V and 5 bases from J, the junction kept 29 bases outside the gene matches. The DNA of the CDR3 is TGTGCCAGCAGTCTTCTCTTTATCACCTTTAAGAGCCCTAGCGGGAGGCCCAACAATGAGCAGTTCTTC. This encodes CASSLLFITFKSPSGRPNNEQFF.

The chain recombines TRBV6-2 or TRBV6-3 with TRBJ1-1; D gene uncertain. CDR1 and CDR2 (germline): MNHEY, SVGEGT. The CDR3 has 14 residues. V was cut by 0 bases and J by 7 bases, with 12 bases left in between. This CDR3 is CASSYSGREGEAFF. In DNA, the CDR3 is TGTGCCAGCAGTTACTCGGGTCGAGAGGGTGAAGCTTTCTTT.

This clone showed up just once. This chain connects TRBV7-2 to TRBJ2-7; TRBD2 matches at 7 bases. V gave up 2 bases and J gave up 2 bases; unmatched junction bases: 12. The CDR3 is 17 residues long. Germline assignment: CDR1 SGHTA and CDR2 FQGNSA. The CDR3 DNA reads TGTGCCAGCAGCTTACTGGGGGGGATGGGGAAGGCCTACGAGCAGTACTTC. Its translation is CASSLLGGMGKAYEQYF.

The chain couples TRBV11-1 to TRBJ2-1; TRBD2 matches at 10 bases. The V gene's germline CDR1 is SGHAT and CDR2 FQDESV (reference sequence). Trimming cost V 5 bases and J 0 bases; bases outside gene matches: 4. The CDR3 runs 16 residues. The CDR3 is CASSPQRGGSYNEQFF. The CDR3 DNA follows: TGTGCCAGCAGCCCACAGCGGGGGGGCTCCTACAATGAGCAGTTCTTC. The complete variable domain, with remaining parts taken from reference TRBV11-1 and TRBJ2-1, reads EAEVAQSPRYKITEKSQAVAFWCDPISGHATLYWYRQILGQGPELLVQFQDESVVDDSQLPKDRFSAERLKGVDSTLKIQPAELGDSAMYLCASSPQRGGSYNEQFFGPGTRLTVL.

The chain links TRBV5-1 to TRBJ2-3; tentative D call: TRBD1 (5 bases). Trimming removed 4 bases from V and 2 bases from J, with 11 bases in between. Germline V gene sequence: CDR1 SGHRS, CDR2 YFSETQ. The CDR3 has 14 amino acids. This CDR3 reads CASSPDTATDTQYF. CDR3 sequence (DNA): TGCGCCAGCAGCCCGGACACTGCCACAGATACGCAGTATTTT.

V is TRBV6-2 or TRBV6-3 and J is TRBJ2-1; 9 bases are shared with TRBD1. V trimming: 5 bases; J trimming: 7 bases; junction bases outside the gene matches: 9. Germline lookup yields CDR1 MNHEY and CDR2 SVGEGT. The CDR3 is 15 residues long. The CDR3 here is CASSRRDRVDNEQFF. Written as DNA, the CDR3 is TGTGCCAGCAGTCGTCGGGACAGGGTGGATAATGAGCAGTTCTTC.

This chain uses TRBV6-6 with TRBJ2-3; 7 bases fit TRBD2. Trimming cost V 0 bases and J 3 bases; bases outside gene matches: 6. The CDR3 totals 16 residues. Germline V gives CDR1 MNHNY, CDR2 SVGAGI (reference sequence). The CDR3 nucleotides are TGTGCCAGCAGTTACTCCCCTAGCGGCGGTACAGATACGCAGTATTTT. It codes for CASSYSPSGGTDTQYF.

This chain connects TRBV28 to TRBJ2-7; a weak D match, TRBD2 (5 bases). The germline V and J ends were trimmed by 2 bases and 2 bases, with 16 bases remaining between them. This CDR3 contains 16 residues. CDR1 and CDR2 (germline): MDHEN, SYDVKM. CDR3 protein: CASSLVALAKTYEQYF. CDR3 bases: TGTGCCAGCAGTTTAGTGGCTCTAGCCAAGACCTACGAGCAGTACTTC.

The chain links TRBV6-5 to TRBJ2-5, with D perhaps matching TRBD2 (5 bases). V was clipped by 9 bases and J by 6 bases, with 17 bases between them. The CDR3 runs 13 residues. From germline, CDR1 is MNHEY and CDR2 SVGAGI. CDR3 nucleotide sequence: TGTGCCAGTCTACTAGGCGGGTCACAGACCCAGTACTTC. Its protein is CASLLGGSQTQYF.

J is TRBJ2-5 and V is TRBV7-9, with D tentatively TRBD1 (7 bases). CDR1 is SEHNR, CDR2 FQNEAQ, per germline (reference sequence). The CDR3 loop spans 15 amino acids. V lost 5 bases and J 3 bases, leaving 16 bases between the germline ends. CDR3 residues: CASSPLGGGKETQYF. The CDR3 DNA reads as TGTGCCAGCAGCCCCCTCGGAGGGGGCAAAGAGACCCAGTACTTC.

In its sample, this clone was seen once. The rearrangement uses TRBV15 and TRBJ1-5, with a possible D match to TRBD1 (6 bases). The CDR3 spans 14 residues. Germline CDR1 reads LNHNV; CDR2 reads YYDKDF (reference sequence). V lost 4 bases and J 4 bases, leaving 11 bases between the germline ends. The CDR3 DNA reads TGTGCCACCAGCACCGAGACAGGAAATCAGCCCCAGCATTTT. Protein product: CATSTETGNQPQHF.

CDR3 sequence (DNA): TGTGCCAGCAGCTCCTCGAGACAGGGAGGTTATTCACCCCTCCACTTT. Translated: CASSSSRQGGYSPLHF. This chain links TRBV7-2 with TRBJ1-6; 7 bases fit TRBD1. The CDR3 loop spans 16 amino acids. V was pared by 4 bases and J by 8 bases, with 11 bases of the junction left unmatched. Germline CDR1 and CDR2: SGHTA and FQGNSA.

The V call is TRBV6-4, the J call TRBJ1-5; D not certain. V lost 5 bases to trimming and J lost 4 bases, with 9 bases between them. CDR1 is MRHNA and CDR2 is SNTAGT in the germline V gene. CDR3 length: 13 amino acids. The CDR3 reads CASSREINQPQHF. In DNA, the CDR3 is TGTGCCAGCAGTAGGGAGATAAATCAGCCCCAGCATTTT.

The J gene is TRBJ2-5, the V gene TRBV29-1; D is undetermined. Trimming took off 2 bases at V and 1 base at J, with 14 bases between the two ends. CDR1 is SQVTM, CDR2 ANQGSEA, per germline. The length of the CDR3 is 15 residues. The DNA of the CDR3 is TGCAGCGTTGAATTTTTTGGGCATCTCCAAGAGACCCAGTACTTC. Translated, it gives CSVEFFGHLQETQYF.

The chain has TRBV29-1 and TRBJ2-1; D is possibly TRBD2 (5 bases). CDR3 length: 17 residues. V gave up 0 bases and J gave up 3 bases, with 18 bases separating them. Germline CDR1 is SQVTM and CDR2 is ANQGSEA. The CDR3 sequence: CSVEDRRSSPYYNEQFF. The CDR3 DNA sequence: TGCAGCGTTGAAGATAGGCGGTCTAGCCCCTACTACAATGAGCAGTTCTTC.

For the CDR3, the DNA is TGTGCCAGTAGTATTGAGCGAACTGGGGGCTACACCTTC. It specifies CASSIERTGGYTF. The chain carries TRBV19 and TRBJ1-2; no clear D gene. Trimming cost V 3 bases and J 8 bases, with 13 bases left between them. This CDR3 comprises 13 residues. Germline assignment: CDR1 LNHDA and CDR2 SQIVND (reference sequence).

V gene TRBV4-1 combines with J gene TRBJ2-2; TRBD2 aligns across 7 bases. Germline V gene data show CDR1 as MGHRA and CDR2 as YSYEKL. The CDR3 contains 16 residues. Trimming removed 0 bases from V and 4 bases from J; junction bases left unmatched: 5. CDR3 DNA sequence: TGCGCCAGCAGCCAAGACGGGAGGCGATCCACCGGGGAGCTGTTTTTT. Its translation is CASSQDGRRSTGELFF.

This chain joins TRBV7-2 and TRBJ2-2; tentative D call: TRBD1 (5 bases). The CDR3 contains 15 residues. CDR1 is SGHTA, CDR2 FQGNSA, per germline. V shed 2 bases and J shed 3 bases, with 10 bases lying between them. CDR3 sequence (DNA): TGTGCCAGCAGCTTATTGGGGCCCCACACCGGGGAGCTGTTTTTT. Translating it yields CASSLLGPHTGELFF.